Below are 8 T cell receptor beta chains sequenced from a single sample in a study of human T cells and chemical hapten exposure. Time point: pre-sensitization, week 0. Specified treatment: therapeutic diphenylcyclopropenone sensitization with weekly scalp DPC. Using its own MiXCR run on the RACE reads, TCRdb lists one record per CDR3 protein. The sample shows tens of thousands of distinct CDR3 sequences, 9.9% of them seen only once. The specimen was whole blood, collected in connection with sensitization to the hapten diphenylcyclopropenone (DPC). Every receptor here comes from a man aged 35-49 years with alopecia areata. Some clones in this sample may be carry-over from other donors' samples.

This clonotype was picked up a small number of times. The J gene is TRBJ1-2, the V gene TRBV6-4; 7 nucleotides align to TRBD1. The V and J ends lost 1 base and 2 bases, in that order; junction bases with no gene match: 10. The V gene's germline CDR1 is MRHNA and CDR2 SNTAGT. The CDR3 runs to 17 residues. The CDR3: CASSDYFLAGGNYGYTF. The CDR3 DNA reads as TGTGCCAGCAGTGACTACTTCCTGGCAGGGGGAAACTATGGCTACACCTTC.

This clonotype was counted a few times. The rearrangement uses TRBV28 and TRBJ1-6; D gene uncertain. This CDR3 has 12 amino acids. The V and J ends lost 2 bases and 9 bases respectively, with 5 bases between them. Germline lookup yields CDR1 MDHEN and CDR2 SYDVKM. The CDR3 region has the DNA TGTGCCAGCAGTTTAGACGCTTCACCCCTCCACTTT. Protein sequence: CASSLDASPLHF.

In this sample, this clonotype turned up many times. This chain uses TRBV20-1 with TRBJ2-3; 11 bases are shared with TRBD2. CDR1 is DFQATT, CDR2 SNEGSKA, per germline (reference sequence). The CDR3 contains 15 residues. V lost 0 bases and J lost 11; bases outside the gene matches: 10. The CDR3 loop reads CSARDGKLAGVLQYF. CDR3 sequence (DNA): TGCAGTGCTAGAGATGGGAAACTAGCGGGAGTTCTGCAGTATTTT.

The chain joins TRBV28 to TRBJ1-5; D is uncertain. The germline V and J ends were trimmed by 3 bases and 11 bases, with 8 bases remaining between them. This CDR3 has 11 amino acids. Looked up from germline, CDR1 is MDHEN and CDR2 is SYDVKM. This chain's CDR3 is CASSFGRAQHF. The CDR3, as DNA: TGTGCCAGCAGTTTTGGGAGAGCCCAGCATTTT.

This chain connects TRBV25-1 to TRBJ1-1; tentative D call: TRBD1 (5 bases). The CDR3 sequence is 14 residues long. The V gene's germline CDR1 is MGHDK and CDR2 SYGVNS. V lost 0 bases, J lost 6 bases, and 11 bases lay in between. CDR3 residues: CASSEYLGASEAFF. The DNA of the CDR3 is TGTGCCAGCAGTGAATATCTCGGGGCCTCTGAAGCTTTCTTT.

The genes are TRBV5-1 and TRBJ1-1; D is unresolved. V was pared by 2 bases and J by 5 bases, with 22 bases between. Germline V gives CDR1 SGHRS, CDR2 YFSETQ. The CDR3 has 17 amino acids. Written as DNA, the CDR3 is TGCGCCAGCAGCTTTGGGTCCGGGCCTCAATATGGGACTGAAGCTTTCTTT. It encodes CASSFGSGPQYGTEAFF.

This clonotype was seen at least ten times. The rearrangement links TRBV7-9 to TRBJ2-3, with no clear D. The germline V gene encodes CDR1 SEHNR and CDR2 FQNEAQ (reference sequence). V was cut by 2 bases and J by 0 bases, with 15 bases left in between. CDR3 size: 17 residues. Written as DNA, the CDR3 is TGTGCCAGCAGCTTATCTCTGGCGTGGTCTAGCACAGATACGCAGTATTTT. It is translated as CASSLSLAWSSTDTQYF.

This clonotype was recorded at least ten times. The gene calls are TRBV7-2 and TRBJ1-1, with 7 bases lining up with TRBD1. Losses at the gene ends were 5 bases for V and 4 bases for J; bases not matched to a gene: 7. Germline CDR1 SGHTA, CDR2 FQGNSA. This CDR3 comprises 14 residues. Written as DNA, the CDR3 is TGTGCCAGCAGCGCTACAGGGGTCGGCACTGAAGCTTTCTTT. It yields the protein CASSATGVGTEAFF.